This TCR beta chain was sequenced during a study of beta chain features in type 1 diabetes. Blood was drawn once from each donor into heparinised tubes. The draws averaged about 110 mL. By way of CD45RO/CCR7/CD25/CD127/CD95/CD27, the CD4+ regulatory, stem cell-like memory, central memory and naive cells were sorted. The CDR3 covers 14 residues. Germline V CDR1 and CDR2: LNHDA, SQIVND (reference sequence). With 4 bases removed from V and 1 base from J, the gap between germline ends came to 10 bases. Sequenced material consisted of expressed TCRB transcripts (all of the isolated RNA was reverse transcribed). Assay used: immunoSEQ multiplex PCR; TCRdb lists only in-frame clones, some missing. The profile covers nearly 700,000 clones, with over 10% appearing a single time and about 0.02% taken by the ten largest. The study's findings and limits: In every one of the four CD4+ subsets, TCRB CDR3s were moderately but significantly shorter in Type 1 diabetes patients. Fewer junction insertions and more nucleotide deletions appeared in type 1 diabetes patients. Over-representation of high TCR-expressing cells was a possible consequence of cDNA sequencing.

Regarding this clone: The antigen remains undetermined.

The rearrangement uses TRBV19 and TRBJ1-2, with a possible D match to TRBD1 (5 bases). This TCR came from a young man with type 1 diabetes. The specimen was naive CD4+ T cells from blood. The CDR3 region has the DNA TGTGCCAGTAGTACGACTCAGGGTAACTATGGCTACACCTTC. This gives the protein CASSTTQGNYGYTF.